The 15 T cell receptor beta chains in this list originate from one sample, sequenced in a study of shared clonotypes between healthy human individuals. The method was immunoSEQ multiplex PCR; TCRdb's version includes in-frame clones alone and lacks a portion of them. The sample includes 1.5 million to 2.5 million clones, about 95% of them seen just once. Terminally differentiated effector memory CD45RA+ cells were excluded from the naive CD8 cells, which were CD45RO-negative and positively selected for CCR7. Specimen: naive CD8+ T cells sorted from blood. The receptor source for this set is a man between 18 and 29 years old in good health.

The chain combines TRBV5-1 with TRBJ2-3; possibly TRBD1 for D (6 bases). Trimming cost V 4 bases and J 4 bases, with 10 bases left between them. This CDR3 is built from 13 residues. Germline CDR1 is SGHRS and CDR2 is YFSETQ. The CDR3 region has the DNA TGCGCCAGCAGCCCGCAGGGGTCAGATACGCAGTATTTT. Translated: CASSPQGSDTQYF.

The CDR3 DNA sequence: TGTGCCAGCAGCCCGGGACTAGCGGGGGGGCTCGGCTACGAGCAGTACTTC. Translating it yields CASSPGLAGGLGYEQYF. The chain is built from TRBV7-8 and TRBJ2-7; 16 bases align to TRBD2. CDR3 length: 17 residues. Unmatched junction bases numbered 7, after V lost 5 bases and J lost 3 bases. The germline V gene encodes CDR1 SGHVS and CDR2 FQNEAQ.

The J gene is TRBJ2-3, the V gene TRBV11-2; 8 nucleotides agree with TRBD1. CDR1 and CDR2 (germline): SGHAT, FQNNGV. The CDR3 is 16 residues long. With 5 bases clipped from V and 0 bases from J, the junction kept 7 bases outside the gene matches. The DNA for the CDR3 is TGTGCCAGCAGCCCAGGGGGCGGGACTAGCACAGATACGCAGTATTTT. The encoded protein is CASSPGGGTSTDTQYF.

V is TRBV27 and J is TRBJ1-5, with 7 bases identical to TRBD1. This CDR3 is 13 amino acids long. J gave up 5 bases and V 3 bases, and 1 base lay outside the gene matches. Per germline, CDR1 MNHEY and CDR2 SMNVEV (reference sequence). CDR3 sequence reads: CASSLGTDQPQHF. DNA for the CDR3: TGTGCCAGCAGTTTGGGGACAGATCAGCCCCAGCATTTT.

The chain uses TRBV2 and TRBJ2-7; 9 bases align to TRBD1. Germline trimming cut 4 bases from V and 3 bases from J; bases unmatched to any gene: 7. The V gene's germline CDR1 is SNHLY and CDR2 FYNNEI. This CDR3 spans 15 amino acids. The CDR3 reads CASSGTGANIYEQYF. Written as DNA, the CDR3 is TGTGCCAGCAGTGGGACAGGGGCGAACATCTACGAGCAGTACTTC.

DNA of the CDR3: TGTGCCAGCAGTTTACTTGGGGGAGGGCCCCCCTACGAGCAGTACTTC. Encoded protein: CASSLLGGGPPYEQYF. The chain combines TRBV27 with TRBJ2-7; 7 bases agree with TRBD2. This CDR3 region has 16 residues. The germline V gene encodes CDR1 MNHEY and CDR2 SMNVEV (reference sequence). With V trimmed by 2 bases and J by 2 bases, 9 bases remained unmatched.

This rearrangement joins TRBV6-5 to TRBJ2-1; TRBD1 is a possible D gene (6 bases). The V gene's germline CDR1 is MNHEY and CDR2 SVGAGI. This CDR3 contains 15 residues. V lost 5 bases to trimming and J lost 1 base, with 12 bases between them. As DNA, the CDR3 is TGTGCCAGCAGTCAGGGGCGCGGATCCTACAATGAGCAGTTCTTC. Translating it yields CASSQGRGSYNEQFF.

Here the CDR3 reads CASSPVAGNTGELFF. The CDR3 nucleotides are TGTGCCAGCAGCCCCGTGGCAGGGAACACCGGGGAGCTGTTTTTT. The chain has TRBV7-9 and TRBJ2-2; no clear D gene. The V end was cut by 5 bases, the J end by 1 base, with 11 bases between. The CDR3 runs 15 residues. Germline V CDR1 and CDR2: SEHNR, FQNEAQ (reference sequence).

This sequence joins TRBV5-1 and TRBJ2-7; 7 bases agree with TRBD1. The V gene end was trimmed by 4 bases and the J gene end by 6 bases; junction bases not matched to a gene: 25. This CDR3 has 19 residues. Germline V lookup: CDR1 SGHRS, CDR2 YFSETQ. In nucleotides, the CDR3 is TGCGCCAGCAGCCTACACCGGGACAGCACCTTTAAGGGATCGGTCGAGCAGTACTTC. Amino acids: CASSLHRDSTFKGSVEQYF. Using reference TRBV5-1 and TRBJ2-7 for the parts outside the CDR3, the full variable domain is KAGVTQTPRYLIKTRGQQVTLSCSPISGHRSVSWYQQTPGQGLQFLFEYFSETQRNKGNFPGRFSGRQFSNSRSEMNVSTLELGDSALYLCASSLHRDSTFKGSVEQYFGPGTRLTVT.

The chain combines TRBV30 with TRBJ2-7; D gene uncertain. This CDR3 is built from 12 residues. V lost 0 bases, J lost 2 bases, and 5 bases lay in between. The germline V gene encodes CDR1 GTSNPN and CDR2 SVGIG (reference sequence). CDR3 sequence: CAWSVSTYEQYF. CDR3 coding DNA: TGTGCCTGGAGTGTTTCTACCTACGAGCAGTACTTC.

The chain has TRBV19 and TRBJ2-5; TRBD2 matches 9 bases. CDR3 size: 15 residues. With V trimmed by 5 bases and J by 1 base, 5 bases remained unmatched. From germline, CDR1 is LNHDA and CDR2 SQIVND (reference sequence). The CDR3 DNA reads TGTGCCAGTAGTCCTAGCGGGAACCTCCAAGAGACCCAGTACTTC. Residues: CASSPSGNLQETQYF.

The chain combines TRBV15 with TRBJ1-1; 10 nucleotides match TRBD1. The germline V gene has CDR1 LNHNV and CDR2 YYDKDF (reference sequence). The CDR3 is 17 residues long. The ends lost 8 bases at V and 1 base at J; junction bases unmatched: 13. The CDR3 DNA follows: TGTGCCACCGAATTGGGAGGGACAGGGGAAGGGAACACTGAAGCTTTCTTT. Its translation is CATELGGTGEGNTEAFF.

The chain carries TRBV28 and TRBJ1-2; no firm D call. Germline CDR1 MDHEN, CDR2 SYDVKM. The germline V and J ends were trimmed by 5 bases and 4 bases, with 11 bases remaining between them. The CDR3 has 13 amino acids. CDR3 sequence (DNA): TGTGCCAGCAGTCCCGGAGTAGGCTATGGCTACACCTTC. Residues: CASSPGVGYGYTF.

This rearrangement joins TRBV7-9 to TRBJ1-2; D perhaps matches TRBD1 (5 bases). Germline V lookup: CDR1 SEHNR, CDR2 FQNEAQ (reference sequence). V was cut by 1 base and J by 5 bases, with 14 bases left in between. This CDR3 is built from 15 residues. The CDR3 DNA reads TGTGCCAGCAGCTTAGATCTTGGGGCGGAGTATGGCTACACCTTC. It is translated as CASSLDLGAEYGYTF.

The rearrangement joins TRBV13 to TRBJ2-7; 8 nucleotides match TRBD1. CDR1 and CDR2 from the germline V gene are PRHDT and FYEKMQ (reference sequence). This CDR3 contains 14 residues. V lost 5 bases, J lost 1 base, and 4 bases stayed unmatched. Here the CDR3 DNA reads TGTGCCAGCAGCAACGGGACAGGATCCTACGAGCAGTACTTC. Protein: CASSNGTGSYEQYF.